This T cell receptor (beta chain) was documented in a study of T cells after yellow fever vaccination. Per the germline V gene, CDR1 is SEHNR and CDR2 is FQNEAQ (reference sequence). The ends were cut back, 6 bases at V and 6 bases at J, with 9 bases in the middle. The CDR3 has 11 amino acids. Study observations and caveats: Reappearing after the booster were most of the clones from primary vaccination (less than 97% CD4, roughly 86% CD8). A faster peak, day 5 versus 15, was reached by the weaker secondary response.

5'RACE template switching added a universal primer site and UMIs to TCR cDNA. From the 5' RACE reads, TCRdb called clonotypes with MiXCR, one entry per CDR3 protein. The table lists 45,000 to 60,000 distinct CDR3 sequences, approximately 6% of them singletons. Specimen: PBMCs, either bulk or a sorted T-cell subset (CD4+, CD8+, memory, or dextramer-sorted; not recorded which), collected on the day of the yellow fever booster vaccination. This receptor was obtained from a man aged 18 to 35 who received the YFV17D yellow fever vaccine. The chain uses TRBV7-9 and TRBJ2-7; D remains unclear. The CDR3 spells CASSLHAEQYF. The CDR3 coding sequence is TGTGCCAGCAGTTTACACGCCGAGCAGTACTTC.